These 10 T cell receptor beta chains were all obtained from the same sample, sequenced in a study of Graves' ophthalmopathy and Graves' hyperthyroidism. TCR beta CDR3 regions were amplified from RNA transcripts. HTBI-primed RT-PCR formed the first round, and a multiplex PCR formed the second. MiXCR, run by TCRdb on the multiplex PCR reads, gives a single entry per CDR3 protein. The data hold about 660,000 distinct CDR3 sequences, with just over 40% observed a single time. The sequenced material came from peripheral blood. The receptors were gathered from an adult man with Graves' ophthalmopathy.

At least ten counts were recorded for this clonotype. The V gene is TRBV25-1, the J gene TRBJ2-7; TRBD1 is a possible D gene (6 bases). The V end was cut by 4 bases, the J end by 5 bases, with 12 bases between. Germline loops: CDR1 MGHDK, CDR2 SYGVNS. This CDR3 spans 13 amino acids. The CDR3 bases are TGTGCCAGCAGTGGGACAGCTACCCACGAGCAGTACTTC. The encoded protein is CASSGTATHEQYF.

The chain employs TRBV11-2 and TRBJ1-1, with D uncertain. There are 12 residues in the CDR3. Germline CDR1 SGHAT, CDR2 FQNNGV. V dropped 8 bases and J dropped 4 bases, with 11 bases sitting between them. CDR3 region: CASGRAFTEAFF. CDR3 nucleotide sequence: TGTGCCAGCGGTAGGGCTTTCACTGAAGCTTTCTTT.

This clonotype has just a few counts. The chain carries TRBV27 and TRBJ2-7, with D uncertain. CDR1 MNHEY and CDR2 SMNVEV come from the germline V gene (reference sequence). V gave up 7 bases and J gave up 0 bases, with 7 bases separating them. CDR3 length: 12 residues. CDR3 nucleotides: TGTGCCAGCATGGGCGTCTCCTACGAGCAGTACTTC. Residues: CASMGVSYEQYF.

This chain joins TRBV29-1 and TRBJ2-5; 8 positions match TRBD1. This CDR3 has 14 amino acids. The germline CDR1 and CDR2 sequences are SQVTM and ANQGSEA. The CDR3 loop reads CQQSNGTGKETQYF. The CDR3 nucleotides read TGCCAGCAGTCCAACGGGACAGGAAAAGAGACCCAGTACTTC.

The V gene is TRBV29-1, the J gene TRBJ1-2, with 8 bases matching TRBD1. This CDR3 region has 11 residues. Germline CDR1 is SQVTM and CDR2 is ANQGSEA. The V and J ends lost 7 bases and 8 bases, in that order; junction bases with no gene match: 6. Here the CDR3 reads CSADRAWGYTF. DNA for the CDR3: TGCAGCGCGGACAGGGCCTGGGGCTACACCTTC.

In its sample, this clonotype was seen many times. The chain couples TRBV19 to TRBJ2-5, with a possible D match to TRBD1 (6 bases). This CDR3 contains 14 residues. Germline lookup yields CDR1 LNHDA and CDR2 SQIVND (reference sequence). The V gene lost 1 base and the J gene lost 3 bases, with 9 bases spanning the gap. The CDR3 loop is CASSIVGAKETQYF. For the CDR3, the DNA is TGTGCCAGTAGTATAGTGGGGGCGAAAGAGACCCAGTACTTC.

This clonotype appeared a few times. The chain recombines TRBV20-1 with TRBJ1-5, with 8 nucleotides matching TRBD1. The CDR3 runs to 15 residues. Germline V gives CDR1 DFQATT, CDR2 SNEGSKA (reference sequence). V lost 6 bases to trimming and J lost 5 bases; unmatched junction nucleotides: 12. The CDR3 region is CSALPTGGLHQPQHF. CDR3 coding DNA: TGCAGTGCCCTCCCAACAGGGGGTCTCCATCAGCCCCAGCATTTT.

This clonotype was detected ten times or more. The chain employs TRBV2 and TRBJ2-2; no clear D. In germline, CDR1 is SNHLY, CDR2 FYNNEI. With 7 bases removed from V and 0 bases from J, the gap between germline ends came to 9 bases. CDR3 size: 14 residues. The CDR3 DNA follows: TGTGCCAGCAAGGTAGAATCGAACACCGGGGAGCTGTTTTTT. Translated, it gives CASKVESNTGELFF. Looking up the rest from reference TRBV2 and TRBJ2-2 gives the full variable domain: EPEVTQTPSHQVTQMGQEVILRCVPISNHLYFYWYRQILGQKVEFLVSFYNNEISEKSEIFDDQFSVERPDGSNFTLKIRSTKLEDSAMYFCASKVESNTGELFFGEGSRLTVL.

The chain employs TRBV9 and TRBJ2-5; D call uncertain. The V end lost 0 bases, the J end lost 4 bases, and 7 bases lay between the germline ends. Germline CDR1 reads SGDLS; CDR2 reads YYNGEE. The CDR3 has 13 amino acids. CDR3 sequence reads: CASSVETAETQYF. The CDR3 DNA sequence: TGTGCCAGCAGCGTAGAGACGGCAGAGACCCAGTACTTC.

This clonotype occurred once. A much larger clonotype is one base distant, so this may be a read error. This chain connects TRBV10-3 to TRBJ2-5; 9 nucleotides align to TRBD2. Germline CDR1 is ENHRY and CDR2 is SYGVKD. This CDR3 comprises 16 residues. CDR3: CASSHKLRGGRETLYF. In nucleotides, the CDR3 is TGTGCCAGCAGCCACAAGCTGCGGGGGGGCCGAGAGACCCTGTACTTC.